A selection of T cell receptor beta chains follows, all from one sample in a study of T cell responses to AZD1222 COVID-19 vaccine. Produced via immunoSEQ multiplex PCR; TCRdb's table is partial and in-frame only. Seen here are about 150,000 clones, over 70% observed once, and the top ten hold about a tenth. Sequencing was performed on peripheral blood, taken 28 days after the second AZD1222 dose. These receptors were taken from an adult who received the AZD1222 COVID-19 vaccine. Each CDR3 is given with its conserved first and last residue. A D gene is named only where the DNA matches it firmly. Expanded clones get a size class; other rows say once, few or many, or leave the size out.

J | size | V | D | length | DNA | CDR3
TRBJ2-5 | - | TRBV11-3 | - | 13 | TGTGCCAGCAGCTTTGACAGGCAAGAGACCCAGTACTTC | CASSFDRQETQYF
TRBJ1-2 | once | TRBV5-1 | - | 14 | TGCGCCAGCAGCTCGGGACAACCCAACTATGGCTACACCTTC | CASSSGQPNYGYTF
TRBJ1-1 | - | TRBV29-1 | - | 11 | TGCAGCGTTTCGGGGTACGCTGAAGCTTTCTTT | CSVSGYAEAFF
TRBJ2-1 | - | TRBV27 | TRBD2 | 16 | TGTGCCAGCAGTTCCTGGCTAGCGGGAGGTGGAAATGAGCAGTTCTTC | CASSSWLAGGGNEQFF
TRBJ2-1 | - | TRBV6-2/TRBV6-3 | - | 15 | TGTGCCAGCAGTTACTTGGGAGTTGGTAGCAATGAGCAGTTCTTC | CASSYLGVGSNEQFF
TRBJ1-1 | - | TRBV7-3 | - | 13 | TGTGCCAGCAGCTTAAACCCTTTGACTGAAGCTTTCTTT | CASSLNPLTEAFF
TRBJ2-4 | - | TRBV18 | - | 16 | TGTGCCAGCTCACCACCGTCCGTTACGTCTTTGAACATTCAGTACTTC | CASSPPSVTSLNIQYF
TRBJ2-7 | - | TRBV5-6 | - | 14 | TGTGCCAGCAGCCAGAAGGTCCGCTCCTACGAGCAGTACTTC | CASSQKVRSYEQYF
TRBJ1-3 | few | TRBV2 | - | 15 | TGTGCCAGTACCGAGAATTCCCGGTCTGGAAACACCATATATTTT | CASTENSRSGNTIYF
TRBJ1-3 | once | TRBV5-1 | TRBD1 | 16 | TGCGCCAGCAGTCCGGACAGGCCTAGCTCTGGAAACACCATATATTTT | CASSPDRPSSGNTIYF
TRBJ1-2 | - | TRBV19 | TRBD1 | 14 | TGTGCCAGTAGTATTTTGGGACAGGGTTATGGCTACACCTTC | CASSILGQGYGYTF
TRBJ2-7 | - | TRBV28 | - | 11 | TGTGCCAGCAGTAGGGGCTGGGAGCAGTACTTC | CASSRGWEQYF
TRBJ1-3 | - | TRBV5-4 | - | 14 | TGTGCCAGCAGCTTGATGGCTAGCGGAAACACCATATATTTT | CASSLMASGNTIYF
TRBJ2-1 | - | TRBV6-2/TRBV6-3 | - | 18 | TGTGCCAGCAGTAGGGGTAGCGGAGCACCTCCAGGCTACAATGAGCAGTTCTTC | CASSRGSGAPPGYNEQFF
TRBJ1-6 | - | TRBV7-2 | - | 13 | TGTGCCAGCAGCTTAGGACAGAATTCACCCCTCCACTTT | CASSLGQNSPLHF
TRBJ1-5 | once | TRBV19 | - | 16 | TGTGCCAGTAGTCCAGATGGGACGGGCGGGACTCAGCCCCAGCATTTT | CASSPDGTGGTQPQHF
TRBJ1-1 | once | TRBV12-3/TRBV12-4 | - | 13 | TGTGCCAGCAGTTTAGCGCGGGACACTGAAGCTTTCTTT | CASSLARDTEAFF
TRBJ1-5 | - | TRBV5-6 | TRBD1 | 14 | TGTGCCAGCAGCACCTACGACAGGGCCCAGCCCCAGCATTTT | CASSTYDRAQPQHF
TRBJ1-4 | - | TRBV19 | - | 16 | TGTGCCAGTAGTAAGCCATTCCCACGAGGGGATGAAAAACTGTTTTTT | CASSKPFPRGDEKLFF
TRBJ1-3 | - | TRBV28 | - | 14 | TGTGCCAGCAGTTTCGACATATCTGGAAACACCATATATTTT | CASSFDISGNTIYF
TRBJ1-2 | - | TRBV24-1 | - | 15 | TGTGCCACCCCTCCGGTTCGGGGACTGAAATATGGCTACACCTTC | CATPPVRGLKYGYTF
TRBJ1-2 | - | TRBV15 | TRBD1 | 16 | TGTGCCACCAGCGGGGCAGGGGGCGGCCTTAACTATGGCTACACCTTC | CATSGAGGGLNYGYTF
TRBJ1-1 | - | TRBV30 | - | 12 | TGTGCCTGGAGCCAGCCGAACACTGAAGCTTTCTTT | CAWSQPNTEAFF
TRBJ2-1 | - | TRBV27 | - | 16 | TGTGCCAGCAGTTCAACGACGATCACTAGCCGTGATGAGCAGTTCTTC | CASSSTTITSRDEQFF
TRBJ1-6 | once | TRBV7-2 | - | 16 | TGTGCCAGCAGGTTTCTCCGACGGACCCAAAATTCACCCCTCCACTTT | CASRFLRRTQNSPLHF
TRBJ1-3 | - | TRBV20-1 | - | 11 | TGCAGTGCTCCGGATGGAAACACCATATATTTT | CSAPDGNTIYF
TRBJ1-3 | - | TRBV9 | - | 17 | TGTGCCAGCAGCGCCACCCCTACTTCGGACTCTGGAAACACCATATATTTT | CASSATPTSDSGNTIYF
TRBJ2-5 | - | TRBV3-1/TRBV3-2 | TRBD2 | 18 | TGTGCCAGCAGCCAAGTTGGAGGACTAGCGGCGAGGGGAGAGACCCAGTACTTC | CASSQVGGLAARGETQYF
TRBJ2-1 | - | TRBV11-3 | TRBD2 | 15 | TGTGCCAGCAGCCCGCTAGCGGGATCAGGCAATGAGCAGTTCTTC | CASSPLAGSGNEQFF
TRBJ2-2 | - | TRBV2 | - | 17 | TGTGCCAGCAGACCGGGCCAGGGGCCAGGGAACACCGGGGAGCTGTTTTTT | CASRPGQGPGNTGELFF
TRBJ2-7 | - | TRBV14 | - | 16 | TGTGCCAGCAGCCTCTCCGGGACACCTAACACCTACGAGCAGTACTTC | CASSLSGTPNTYEQYF